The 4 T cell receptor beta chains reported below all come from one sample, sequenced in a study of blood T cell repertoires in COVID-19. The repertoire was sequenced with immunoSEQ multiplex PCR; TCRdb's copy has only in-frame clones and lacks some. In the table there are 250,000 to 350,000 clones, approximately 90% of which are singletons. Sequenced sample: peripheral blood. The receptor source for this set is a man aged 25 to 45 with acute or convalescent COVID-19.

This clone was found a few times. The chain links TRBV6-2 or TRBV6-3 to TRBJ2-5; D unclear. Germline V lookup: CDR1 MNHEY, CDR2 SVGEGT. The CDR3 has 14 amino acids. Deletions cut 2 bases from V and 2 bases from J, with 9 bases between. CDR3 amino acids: CASSYERKQETQYF. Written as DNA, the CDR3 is TGTGCCAGCAGTTACGAGCGTAAGCAAGAGACCCAGTACTTC.

The CDR3 bases are TGTGCCAGCAGTTCTCCGGTCCAGAACACTGAAGCTTTCTTT. It encodes CASSSPVQNTEAFF. The genes are TRBV5-4 and TRBJ1-1; no reliable D call. CDR3 length equals 14 residues. Trimming removed 5 bases at V and 1 base at J, with 12 bases between. Germline CDR1 SGHNT, CDR2 YYREEE (reference sequence). Variable domain in full (rest from reference TRBV5-4 and TRBJ1-1): ETGVTQSPTHLIKTRGQQVTLRCSSQSGHNTVSWYQQALGQGPQFIFQYYREEENGRGNFPPRFSGLQFPNYSSELNVNALELDDSALYLCASSSPVQNTEAFFGQGTRLTVV.

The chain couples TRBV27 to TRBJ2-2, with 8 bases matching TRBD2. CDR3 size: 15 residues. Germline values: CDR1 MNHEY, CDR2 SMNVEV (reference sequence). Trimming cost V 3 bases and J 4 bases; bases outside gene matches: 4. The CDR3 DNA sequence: TGTGCCAGCAGTTTCGGGAGGGATGCCACCGGGGAGCTGTTTTTT. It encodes CASSFGRDATGELFF.

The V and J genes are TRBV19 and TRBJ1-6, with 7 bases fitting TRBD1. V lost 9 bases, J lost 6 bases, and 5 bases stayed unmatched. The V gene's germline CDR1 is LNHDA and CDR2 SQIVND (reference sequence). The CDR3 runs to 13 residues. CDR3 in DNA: TGTGCCAGCGAGGGACAGCCTAATTCACCCCTCCACTTT. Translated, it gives CASEGQPNSPLHF. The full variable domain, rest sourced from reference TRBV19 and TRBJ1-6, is DGGITQSPKYLFRKEGQNVTLSCEQNLNHDAMYWYRQDPGQGLRLIYYSQIVNDFQKGDIAEGYSVSREKKESFPLTVTSAQKNPTAFYLCASEGQPNSPLHFGNGTRLTVT.